These T cell receptor beta chains were read from a single sample in a study of T cell repertoires in cytomegalovirus infection. No antigens are known for them. TCRdb used MiXCR to reprocess the reads, holding one entry per CDR3 protein. Of some 900,000 distinct CDR3 sequences in the sample, around a third are singletons; the top ten hold roughly 12%. The sample in question was cultured CD8+ T cells from PBMCs, obtained from culture after CMV antigen stimulation. The origin of the receptors is a human donor in good health (CMV status not recorded). Some clones in this sample may be carry-over from other donors' samples. Each CDR3 is given with its conserved first and last residue. The D gene is left open where the match is weak. Size is omitted from some rows. Given values are once, few, many or a class for expanded clones.

J,size,D,V,DNA,CDR3
TRBJ1-3,many,.,TRBV7-6,TGTGCCAGCAGCTTGGGGAGCTCTGGAAACACCATATATTTT,CASSLGSSGNTIYF
TRBJ1-3,few,.,TRBV25-1,TGTGCCAGCGGAGAACAGGAAGACTCTGGAAACACCATATATTTT,CASGEQEDSGNTIYF
TRBJ2-1,few,.,TRBV27,TGTGCCAGCAGTTTTCAGGGTACCTACAATGAGCAGTTCTTC,CASSFQGTYNEQFF
TRBJ2-2,few,.,TRBV7-9,TGTGCCAGCAGCCCAAGTACCTCCCCGAACACCGGGGAGCTGTTTTTT,CASSPSTSPNTGELFF
TRBJ2-5,.,TRBD2,TRBV7-3,TGTGCCAGCAGCTTAACGGCAGCGGGGTTGAAAGAGACCCAGTACTTC,CASSLTAAGLKETQYF
TRBJ2-2,.,.,TRBV20-1,TGCAGTGCAGTATACGCGGGGGCCGAAGTCCCGAAGACCGGGGAGCTGTTTTTT,CSAVYAGAEVPKTGELFF
TRBJ2-4,.,TRBD1,TRBV7-9,TGTGCCAGCAGCTTAGTGGGACAGGGTCTAGCCAAAAACATTCAGTACTTC,CASSLVGQGLAKNIQYF
TRBJ2-2,.,TRBD1,TRBV12-5,TGTGCTAGTGGTGGCACAGGGGTTATCGGGGAGCTGTTTTTT,CASGGTGVIGELFF
TRBJ2-2,.,TRBD2,TRBV11-2,TGTGCCAGCAGCCTCGGGGGGAGGGCGCTGTTTTTT,CASSLGGRALFF
TRBJ1-4,.,.,TRBV5-5,TGTGCCAGCAGCTACCGCGGCGGGTCAACTAATGAAAAACTGTTTTTT,CASSYRGGSTNEKLFF
TRBJ1-5,few,.,TRBV4-1,TGCGCCAGCAGCTTCCATTTTAGCAATCAGCCCCAGCATTTT,CASSFHFSNQPQHF
TRBJ1-4,.,.,TRBV25-1,TGTGCCAGCGGTGGGCAGGGAGCGCGGGTTGAAAAACTGTTTTTT,CASGGQGARVEKLFF
TRBJ1-5,.,TRBD1,TRBV27,TGTGCCAGCAGTTTAGCAGGGGGAGGGGAGAATCAGCCCCAGCATTTT,CASSLAGGGENQPQHF
TRBJ2-1,.,.,TRBV11-3,TGTGCCAGCAGCCCTCAAACCCGCAATGAGCAGTTCTTC,CASSPQTRNEQFF
TRBJ2-1,.,.,TRBV7-6,TGTGCCAGCAGCTACCGGGACGCCGGCCTCCGAACAGAGCAGTTCTTC,CASSYRDAGLRTEQFF
TRBJ1-2,few,TRBD1,TRBV27,TGTGCCAGCAGTCCCCTCGGGACAGGGGGCTACTATGGCTACACCTTC,CASSPLGTGGYYGYTF
TRBJ1-1,many,.,TRBV7-2,TGTGCCAGCAGCTTAGACACTGGCACTGAAGCTTTCTTT,CASSLDTGTEAFF
TRBJ2-3,.,.,TRBV6-6,TGTGCCAGCAGCACCACGCAGGGCATAGATACGCAGTATTTT,CASSTTQGIDTQYF
TRBJ2-5,.,.,TRBV6-6,TGTGCCAGCAGTTACGTCCGGGTCCAAGAGACCCAGTACTTC,CASSYVRVQETQYF
TRBJ2-7,.,.,TRBV6-5,TGTGCCAGCAGTTACTTCGGGCAATCCCACGAGCAGTACTTC,CASSYFGQSHEQYF
TRBJ1-1,.,.,TRBV6-6,TGTGCCAGCACCATAGGTACTGAAGCTTTCTTT,CASTIGTEAFF
TRBJ2-3,few,.,TRBV7-9,TGTGCCAGCAGCTTAGCGCCGGGACGAAATACGCAGTATTTT,CASSLAPGRNTQYF
TRBJ2-1,.,.,TRBV6-1,TGTGCCAGCAGAAAAGGGTGGGGACCAAACTGGAATGAGCAGTTCTTC,CASRKGWGPNWNEQFF
TRBJ2-1,.,.,TRBV24-1,TGTGCCACCAGTGACAGGGACGGTCTAATTGGGGCCTACAATGAGCAGTTCTTC,CATSDRDGLIGAYNEQFF
TRBJ1-2,few,TRBD1,TRBV28,TGTGCCAGCGCGGCGGGGACAGGGGGCAATGGCTATGGCTACACCTTC,CASAAGTGGNGYGYTF
TRBJ1-6,.,.,TRBV28,TGTGCCACCGAGACAGGCTATAATTCACCCCTCCACTTT,CATETGYNSPLHF
TRBJ2-1,.,TRBD1,TRBV29-1,TGCAGCGTTGTGGCCAGGGGGTCGTACAATGAGCAGTTCTTC,CSVVARGSYNEQFF
TRBJ2-7,few,TRBD1,TRBV6-6,TGTGCCAGCAGTTACTCGAAAAACAGGGGAGAATACGAGCAGTACTTC,CASSYSKNRGEYEQYF
TRBJ2-1,.,TRBD1,TRBV20-1,TGCAGTGCTAGACCTTTTGTTGACAGGGGCCCTTTTATATCCTACAATGAGCAGTTCTTC,CSARPFVDRGPFISYNEQFF
TRBJ2-3,few,.,TRBV6-2/TRBV6-3,TGTGCCAGCAGTTACTCGAGGAGCGGTTCCACAGATACGCAGTATTTT,CASSYSRSGSTDTQYF